The 10 T cell receptor beta chains below come from one sample, sequenced in a study of T cell responses to AZD1222 COVID-19 vaccine. Profiled with immunoSEQ multiplex PCR; TCRdb holds only in-frame clones, not every one. The repertoire holds 90,000 to 120,000 clones, with roughly 90% as singletons. Sequencing was performed on peripheral blood, taken on day 0 of AZD1222 vaccination. The receptor source for this set is an adult in good health.

The rearrangement links TRBV6-5 to TRBJ1-1, with D uncertain. The germline CDR1 and CDR2 sequences are MNHEY and SVGAGI. V lost 0 bases and J lost 5, with 16 bases in between. CDR3 length equals 16 residues. The CDR3 sequence: CASSYSFQEGGTEAFF. In DNA, the CDR3 is TGTGCCAGCAGTTACTCGTTCCAGGAGGGTGGGACTGAAGCTTTCTTT.

The chain has TRBV27 and TRBJ2-5, with D possibly called TRBD1 or TRBD2 (5 bases each). This CDR3 region has 14 residues. CDR1 MNHEY and CDR2 SMNVEV come from the germline V gene (reference sequence). V lost 3 bases, J lost 1 base, and 9 bases lay in between. The CDR3 region is CASSFNGAQETQYF. Written as DNA, the CDR3 is TGTGCCAGCAGTTTTAACGGGGCCCAAGAGACCCAGTACTTC.

The genes are TRBV9 and TRBJ2-3; tentatively, D is TRBD2 (6 bases). The germline V gene encodes CDR1 SGDLS and CDR2 YYNGEE. V was cut by 0 bases and J by 3 bases, with 14 bases left in between. This CDR3 spans 16 amino acids. CDR3 residues: CASSVVGGTYTDTQYF. The CDR3 coding sequence is TGTGCCAGCAGCGTAGTTGGCGGGACCTATACAGATACGCAGTATTTT.

This clone was seen a handful of times. The V and J genes are TRBV3-1 (or the pseudogene TRBV3-2) and TRBJ1-5; no firm D call. The CDR3 has 16 amino acids. Germline CDR1 and CDR2: LGHDT and YNNKEL (reference sequence). V lost 0 bases, J lost 2 bases, and 11 bases lay in between. This CDR3 is CASSQEPQMGNQPQHF. The CDR3 bases are TGTGCCAGCAGCCAAGAACCCCAGATGGGCAATCAGCCCCAGCATTTT.

The chain has TRBV30 and TRBJ1-5; D is possibly TRBD1 (6 bases). CDR3 length equals 13 residues. V lost 1 base and J 4 bases, leaving 8 bases between the germline ends. Germline V gene sequence: CDR1 GTSNPN, CDR2 SVGIG (reference sequence). The CDR3: CAWSGGRNQPQHF. CDR3 sequence (DNA): TGTGCCTGGAGTGGGGGGCGGAATCAGCCCCAGCATTTT.

The chain is built from TRBV7-3 and TRBJ1-1; D is perhaps TRBD1 (5 bases). This CDR3 region has 13 residues. The germline V gene has CDR1 SGHTA and CDR2 FQGTGA. V gave up 6 bases and J gave up 1 base, with 9 bases separating them. CDR3 region: CASSTGQNTEAFF. CDR3 DNA: TGTGCCAGCAGTACAGGACAGAACACTGAAGCTTTCTTT.

The V call is TRBV30, the J call TRBJ2-3; possibly TRBD1 or TRBD2 for D (7 bases each). V was trimmed by 4 bases and J by 5 bases, leaving 19 bases between them. Germline CDR1 is GTSNPN and CDR2 is SVGIG (reference sequence). There are 15 residues in the CDR3. The CDR3 is CAWTRGGLGGDTQYF. As DNA, the CDR3 is TGTGCCTGGACCAGGGGGGGACTCGGGGGAGATACGCAGTATTTT.

V gene TRBV6-4 combines with J gene TRBJ2-3, with 8 bases lining up with TRBD2. Losses at the gene ends were 3 bases for V and 0 bases for J; bases not matched to a gene: 5. Germline-derived CDR1 and CDR2 are MRHNA and SNTAGT. This CDR3 region has 16 residues. CDR3 residues: CASSDRTGGSTDTQYF. CDR3 nucleotide sequence: TGTGCCAGCAGTGATCGGACGGGAGGGAGCACAGATACGCAGTATTTT.

This chain connects TRBV5-6 to TRBJ2-1; 8 bases agree with TRBD2. There are 15 residues in the CDR3. Per the germline V gene, CDR1 is SGHDT and CDR2 is YYEEEE. J gave up 4 bases and V 4 bases, and 7 bases lay outside the gene matches. CDR3 sequence reads: CASSKLAAGYNEQFF. The CDR3 DNA reads as TGTGCCAGCAGCAAACTAGCGGCGGGTTACAATGAGCAGTTCTTC. The whole variable domain, filled in from reference TRBV5-6 and TRBJ2-1, reads DAGVTQSPTHLIKTRGQQVTLRCSPKSGHDTVSWYQQALGQGPQFIFQYYEEEERQRGNFPDRFSGHQFPNYSSELNVNALLLGDSALYLCASSKLAAGYNEQFFGPGTRLTVL.

V and J are TRBV2 and TRBJ2-5; possible D gene TRBD2, 6 bases. V was cut by 7 bases and J by 1 base, with 7 bases left in between. This CDR3 is built from 12 residues. CDR1 is SNHLY, CDR2 FYNNEI, per germline. The CDR3 sequence: CASNSGQETQYF. CDR3 sequence (DNA): TGTGCCAGCAATAGCGGCCAAGAGACCCAGTACTTC.